This T cell receptor beta chain was retrieved from a study of response to subunit inactivated influenza vaccine. TCRdb redid the calling of the RT-PCR reads with MiXCR, one entry per CDR3 protein. The sample gives 300,000 to 350,000 distinct CDR3 sequences, approximately 20% of which show up once; approximately 10% is in the top ten. This clonotype was seen a handful of times. Trimming took 8 bases from V and 4 from J, leaving 10 bases between them. Germline assignment: CDR1 SNHLY and CDR2 FYNNEI. The length of the CDR3 is 12 residues. This TCR was recovered from a man aged 45 to 75 who received an inactivated influenza vaccine. The specimen was PBMCs from blood, collected approximately 20 months after vaccination. This chain connects TRBV2 to TRBJ2-3; D is perhaps TRBD2 (7 bases). CDR3 residues: CASGGASDTQYF. In DNA form, the CDR3 reads TGTGCCAGCGGGGGGGCATCAGATACGCAGTATTTT. Complete variable domain (other parts from reference TRBV2 and TRBJ2-3): EPEVTQTPSHQVTQMGQEVILRCVPISNHLYFYWYRQILGQKVEFLVSFYNNEISEKSEIFDDQFSVERPDGSNFTLKIRSTKLEDSAMYFCASGGASDTQYFGPGTRLTVL.